The entry that follows covers one TCR beta chain sequence. Only in-frame clones appear in the TCRdb table, and some are missing; sequencing was by immunoSEQ multiplex PCR. The data show tens of thousands of clones, about 92% seen once. These data belong to a study of technical replicates of blood from a handful of donors. CDR1 is MNHEY, CDR2 SVGAGI, per germline. The ends lost 1 base at V and 1 base at J; junction bases unmatched: 1. This CDR3 region has 15 residues. Input material: T cells isolated from PBMCs. The TCR originated in a human donor in good health. The chain recombines TRBV6-5 with TRBJ2-3, with 8 bases that match TRBD2. The CDR3, as DNA: TGTGCCAGCAGTTACTTGACTAGCGGCACAGATACGCAGTATTTT. Translated, it gives CASSYLTSGTDTQYF.